This T cell receptor (beta chain) derives from a study of T cells in Graves' hyperthyroidism and ophthalmopathy. Patients aged 18 to 65 had newly diagnosed hyperthyroidism lasting under 2 months. Source material for PBMCs was less than 12 ml fresh peripheral blood. This clonotype was seen ten or more times. Per the germline V gene, CDR1 is MNHEY and CDR2 is SMNVEV (reference sequence). This CDR3 comprises 15 residues. The V and J ends lost 0 bases and 4 bases respectively, with 12 bases between them. There were TCR beta CDR3 regions amplified from RNA transcripts. TCR CDR3 regions were first amplified by RT-PCR with HTBI primers. TCRdb itself ran the multiplex PCR reads through MiXCR, one entry per CDR3 protein. The data hold 300,000 to 350,000 distinct CDR3 sequences, with roughly a fifth observed a single time.

The source of this sequence is a woman between 45 and 60 years old with Graves' hyperthyroidism. This chain uses TRBV27 with TRBJ1-1; TRBD1 might be the D (5 bases). The sample comprised blood. CDR3: CASSLSWGSGTEAFF. In DNA form, the CDR3 reads TGTGCCAGCAGTTTATCGTGGGGCAGTGGCACTGAAGCTTTCTTT.